The rows below give T cell receptor beta chains drawn from one sample of a study of identical twins. TCRdb re-analysed the 5' RACE reads in MiXCR, keeping a single row per CDR3 protein. The sample contains 300,000 to 400,000 distinct CDR3 sequences, roughly 12% of which appear only once. Another study also made use of these data, one on yellow fever vaccine responses in identical twins.

Sequences were obtained from CD8+ T cells sorted from blood. Receptors originate from a woman between 18 and 29 years old in good health. The conserved cysteine and the conserved F or W are not part of the CDR3 here. D genes are given only for firm matches.

>.|TRBJ2-5|TRBV13
ASSLAAEETQY
>.|TRBJ2-1|TRBV6-1
ASSEAEAEYNEQF
>.|TRBJ2-5|TRBV27
ASRGYILGGETQY
>TRBD1|TRBJ2-7|TRBV4-1
ASSPNRGVYEQY
>TRBD1|TRBJ1-1|TRBV5-1
ASSQMLTGTENTEAF
>TRBD1|TRBJ1-2|TRBV12-3/TRBV12-4
ASSDGTGGYDYGYT
>TRBD2|TRBJ2-1|TRBV20-1
SARDLEREGYNEQF
>.|TRBJ2-5|TRBV7-8
ASSPEDGGETQY
>TRBD1|TRBJ1-6|TRBV7-8
ATIQGTGYNSPLH
>TRBD2|TRBJ2-1|TRBV24-1
ATALGGGYNEQF
>.|TRBJ1-6|TRBV20-1
SAREGVGSPLH
>.|TRBJ1-1|TRBV2
ASSEGQAF
>.|TRBJ1-1|TRBV20-1
SVVRDTEAF
>TRBD2|TRBJ2-5|TRBV5-6
ASSTFSGGRETQY